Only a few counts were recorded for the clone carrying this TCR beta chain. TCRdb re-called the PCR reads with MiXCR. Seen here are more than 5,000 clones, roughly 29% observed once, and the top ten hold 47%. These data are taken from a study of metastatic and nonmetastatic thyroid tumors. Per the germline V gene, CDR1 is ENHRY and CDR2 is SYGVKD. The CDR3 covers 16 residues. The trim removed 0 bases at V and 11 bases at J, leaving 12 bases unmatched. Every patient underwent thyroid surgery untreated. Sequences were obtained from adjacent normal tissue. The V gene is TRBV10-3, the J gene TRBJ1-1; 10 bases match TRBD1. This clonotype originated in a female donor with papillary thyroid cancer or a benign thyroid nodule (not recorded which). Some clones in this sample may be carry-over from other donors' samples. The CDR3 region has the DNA TGTGCCATCAGTGAGTCGGCAGACAGGGGGCCCCGCGGGGCTTTCTTT. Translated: CAISESADRGPRGAFF.